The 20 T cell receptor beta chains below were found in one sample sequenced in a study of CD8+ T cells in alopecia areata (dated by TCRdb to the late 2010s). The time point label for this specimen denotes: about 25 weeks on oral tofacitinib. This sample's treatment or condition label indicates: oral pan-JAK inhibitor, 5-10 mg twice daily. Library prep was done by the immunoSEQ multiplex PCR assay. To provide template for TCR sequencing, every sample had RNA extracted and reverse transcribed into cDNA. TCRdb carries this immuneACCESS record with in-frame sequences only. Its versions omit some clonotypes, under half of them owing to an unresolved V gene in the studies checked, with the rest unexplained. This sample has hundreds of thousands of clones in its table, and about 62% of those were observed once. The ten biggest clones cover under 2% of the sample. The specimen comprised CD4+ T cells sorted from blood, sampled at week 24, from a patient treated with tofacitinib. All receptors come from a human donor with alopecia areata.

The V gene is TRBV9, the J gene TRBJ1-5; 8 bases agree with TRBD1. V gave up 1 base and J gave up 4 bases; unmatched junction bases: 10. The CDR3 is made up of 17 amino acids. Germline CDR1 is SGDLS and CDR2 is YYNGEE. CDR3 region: CASSVRTGGKVNQPQHF. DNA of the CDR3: TGTGCCAGCAGCGTAAGAACAGGGGGAAAGGTAAATCAGCCCCAGCATTTT.

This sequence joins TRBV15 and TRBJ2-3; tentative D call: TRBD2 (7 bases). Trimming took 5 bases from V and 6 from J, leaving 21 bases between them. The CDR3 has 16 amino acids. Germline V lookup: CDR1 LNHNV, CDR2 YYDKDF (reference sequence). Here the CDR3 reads CATSRPRGANLDTQYF. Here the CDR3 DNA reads TGTGCCACCAGCCGCCCCCGGGGGGCAAATCTGGATACGCAGTATTTT. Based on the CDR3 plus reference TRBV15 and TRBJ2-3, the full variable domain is DAMVIQNPRYQVTQFGKPVTLSCSQTLNHNVMYWYQQKSSQAPKLLFHYYDKDFNNEADTPDNFQSRRPNTSFCFLDIRSPGLGDTAMYLCATSRPRGANLDTQYFGPGTRLTVL.

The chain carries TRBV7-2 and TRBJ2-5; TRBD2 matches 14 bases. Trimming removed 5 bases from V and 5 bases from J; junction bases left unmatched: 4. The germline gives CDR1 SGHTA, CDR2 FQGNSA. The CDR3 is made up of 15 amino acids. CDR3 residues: CASSHRTSGGETQYF. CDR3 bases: TGTGCCAGCAGCCACCGGACTAGCGGGGGGGAGACCCAGTACTTC.

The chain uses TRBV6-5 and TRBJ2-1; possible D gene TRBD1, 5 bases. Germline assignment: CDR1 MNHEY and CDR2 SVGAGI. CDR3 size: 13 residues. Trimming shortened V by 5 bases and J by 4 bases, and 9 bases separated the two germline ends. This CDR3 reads CASSSRGYNEQFF. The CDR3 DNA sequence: TGTGCCAGCAGTAGTAGGGGATACAATGAGCAGTTCTTC.

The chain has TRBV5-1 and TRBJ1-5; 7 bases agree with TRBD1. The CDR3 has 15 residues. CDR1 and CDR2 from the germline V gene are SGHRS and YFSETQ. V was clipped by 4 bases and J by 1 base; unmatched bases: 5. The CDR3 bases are TGCGCCAGCAGCGTGACAGGGATGAGCAATCAGCCCCAGCATTTT. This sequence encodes CASSVTGMSNQPQHF.

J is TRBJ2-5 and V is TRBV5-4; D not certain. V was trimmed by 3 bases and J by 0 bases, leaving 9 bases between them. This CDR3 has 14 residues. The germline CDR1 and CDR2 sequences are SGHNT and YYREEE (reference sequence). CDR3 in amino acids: CASSSTPYQETQYF. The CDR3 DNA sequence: TGTGCCAGCAGCTCCACGCCGTACCAAGAGACCCAGTACTTC.

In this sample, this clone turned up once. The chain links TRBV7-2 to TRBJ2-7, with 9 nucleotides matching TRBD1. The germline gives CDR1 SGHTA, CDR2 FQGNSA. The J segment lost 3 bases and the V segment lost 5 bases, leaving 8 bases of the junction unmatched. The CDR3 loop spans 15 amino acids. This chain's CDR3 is CASSDRDRDRYEQYF. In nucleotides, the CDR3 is TGTGCCAGCAGCGACCGGGACAGGGATCGCTACGAGCAGTACTTC.

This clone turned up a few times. The CDR3 coding sequence is TGTGCCAGCAGTTTATCGACTAGCCAAGAGACCCAGTACTTC. Encoded protein: CASSLSTSQETQYF. The gene calls are TRBV27 and TRBJ2-5, with a possible D match to TRBD2 (6 bases). The V gene's germline CDR1 is MNHEY and CDR2 SMNVEV (reference sequence). The V and J ends lost 0 bases and 1 base respectively, with 6 bases between them. This CDR3 region has 14 residues.

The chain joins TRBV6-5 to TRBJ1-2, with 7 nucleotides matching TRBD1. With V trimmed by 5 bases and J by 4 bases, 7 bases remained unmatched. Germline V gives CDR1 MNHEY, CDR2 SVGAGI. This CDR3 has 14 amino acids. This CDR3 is CASSRGPGGYGYTF. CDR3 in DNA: TGTGCCAGCAGTAGGGGGCCAGGGGGCTATGGCTACACCTTC.

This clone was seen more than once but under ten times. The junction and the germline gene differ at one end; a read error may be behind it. The CDR3 coding sequence is TGTGCCAGCAGCTTCGGACAGGGCGTCCCCAACTTC. Its translation is CASSFGQGVPNF. The V call is TRBV5-6, the J call TRBJ2-5; 8 bases are a match to TRBD1. The CDR3 has 12 residues. CDR1 is SGHDT and CDR2 is YYEEEE in the germline V gene. Full variable domain (outside the CDR3, taken from reference TRBV5-6 and TRBJ2-5): DAGVTQSPTHLIKTRGQQVTLRCSPKSGHDTVSWYQQALGQGPQFIFQYYEEEERQRGNFPDRFSGHQFPNYSSELNVNALLLGDSALYLCASSFGQGVPNFGPGTRLLVL.

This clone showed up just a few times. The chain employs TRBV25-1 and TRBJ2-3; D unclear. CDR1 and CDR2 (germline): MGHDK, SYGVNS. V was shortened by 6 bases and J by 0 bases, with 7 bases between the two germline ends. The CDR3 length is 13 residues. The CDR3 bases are TGTGCCAGCAGCGAAGTTAGCACAGATACGCAGTATTTT. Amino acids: CASSEVSTDTQYF.

The DNA for the CDR3 is TGTGCCACCAGCAGAGGAGGGACAGAGGGTGAGCAGTTCTTC. Translation gives CATSRGGTEGEQFF. The rearrangement uses TRBV15 and TRBJ2-1, with 7 bases aligning to TRBD1. Unmatched junction bases numbered 6, after V lost 1 base and J lost 9 bases. CDR3 length equals 14 residues. CDR1 and CDR2 (germline): LNHNV, YYDKDF (reference sequence).

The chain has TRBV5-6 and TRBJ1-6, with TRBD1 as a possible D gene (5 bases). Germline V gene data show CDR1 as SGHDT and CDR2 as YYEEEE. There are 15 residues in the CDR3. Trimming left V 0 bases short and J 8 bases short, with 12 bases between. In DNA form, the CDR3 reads TGTGCCAGCAGCTTGGTACGGGGGTTGCATTCACCCCTCCACTTT. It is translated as CASSLVRGLHSPLHF.

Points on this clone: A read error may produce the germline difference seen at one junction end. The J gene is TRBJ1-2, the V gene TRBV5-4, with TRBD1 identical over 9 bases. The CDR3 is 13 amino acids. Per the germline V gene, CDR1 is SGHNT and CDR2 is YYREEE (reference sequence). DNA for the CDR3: TGTGCCCGCAGCCGGACAGGGGAAGGTGGCTACACCTTC. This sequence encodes CARSRTGEGGYTF.

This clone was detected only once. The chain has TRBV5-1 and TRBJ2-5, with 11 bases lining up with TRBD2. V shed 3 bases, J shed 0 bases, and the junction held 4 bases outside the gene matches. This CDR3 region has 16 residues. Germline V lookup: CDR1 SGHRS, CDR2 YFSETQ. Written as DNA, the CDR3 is TGCGCCAGCAGCTCGCTGACTAGCGGGGACCAAGAGACCCAGTACTTC. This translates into CASSSLTSGDQETQYF. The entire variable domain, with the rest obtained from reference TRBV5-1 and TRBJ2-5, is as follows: KAGVTQTPRYLIKTRGQQVTLSCSPISGHRSVSWYQQTPGQGLQFLFEYFSETQRNKGNFPGRFSGRQFSNSRSEMNVSTLELGDSALYLCASSSLTSGDQETQYFGPGTRLLVL.

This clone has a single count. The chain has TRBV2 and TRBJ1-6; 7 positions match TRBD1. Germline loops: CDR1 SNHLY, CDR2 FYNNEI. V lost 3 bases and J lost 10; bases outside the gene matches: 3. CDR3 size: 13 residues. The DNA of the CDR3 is TGTGCCAGCAGTGACAGGGGGGAATCACCCCTCCACTTT. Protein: CASSDRGESPLHF.

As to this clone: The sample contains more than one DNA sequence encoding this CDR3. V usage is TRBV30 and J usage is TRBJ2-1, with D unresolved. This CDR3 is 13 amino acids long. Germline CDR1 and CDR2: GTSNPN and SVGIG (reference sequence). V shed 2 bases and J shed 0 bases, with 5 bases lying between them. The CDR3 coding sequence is TGTGCCTGGAGTAAGAGCTCCTACAATGAGCAGTTCTTC. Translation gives CAWSKSSYNEQFF. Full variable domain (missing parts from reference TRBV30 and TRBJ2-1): SQTIHQWPATLVQPVGSPLSLECTVEGTSNPNLYWYRQAAGRGLQLLFYSVGIGQISSEVPQNLSASRPQDRQFILSSKKLLLSDSGFYLCAWSKSSYNEQFFGPGTRLTVL.

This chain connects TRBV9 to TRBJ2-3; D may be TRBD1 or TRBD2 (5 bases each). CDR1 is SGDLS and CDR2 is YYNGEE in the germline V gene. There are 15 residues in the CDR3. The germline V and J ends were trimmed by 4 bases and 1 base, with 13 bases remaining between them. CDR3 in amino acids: CASSLDEGRTDTQYF. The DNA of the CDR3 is TGTGCCAGCAGCCTGGATGAGGGGCGCACAGATACGCAGTATTTT.

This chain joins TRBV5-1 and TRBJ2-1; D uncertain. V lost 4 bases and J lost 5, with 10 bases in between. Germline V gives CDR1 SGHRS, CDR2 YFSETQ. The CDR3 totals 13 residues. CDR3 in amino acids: CASSRPPDNEQFF. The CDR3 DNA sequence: TGCGCCAGCAGCCGGCCACCCGACAATGAGCAGTTCTTC.

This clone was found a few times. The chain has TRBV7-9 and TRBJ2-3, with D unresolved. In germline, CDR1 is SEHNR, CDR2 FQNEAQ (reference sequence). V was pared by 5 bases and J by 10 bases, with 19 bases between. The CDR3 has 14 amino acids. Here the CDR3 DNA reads TGTGCCAGCAGCGTCACCAGGAATGTGAATGCGCAGTATTTT. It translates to CASSVTRNVNAQYF.